Below are 8 T cell receptor beta chains sequenced from a single sample in a study of cytomegalovirus exposure and HLA in healthy donors. Use of 60 Vbeta and 13 Jbeta primers characterized the PCR. Data came from immunoSEQ multiplex PCR; TCRdb stores just in-frame clones and leaves some out. This listing includes some 110,000 clones. The sequenced sample was PBMCs. These receptors all stem from a man aged 25 to 45 in good health and CMV-seronegative.

The chain joins TRBV30 to TRBJ2-6; D is undetermined. Trimming stripped 5 bases from V and 1 base from J, with 6 bases between. From germline, CDR1 is GTSNPN and CDR2 SVGIG (reference sequence). The CDR3 covers 13 residues. DNA of the CDR3: TGTGCCTGGGAGAAGTCTGGGGCCAACGTCCTGACTTTC. Protein product: CAWEKSGANVLTF.

V usage is TRBV7-9 and J usage is TRBJ1-1; D might be TRBD1 (5 bases). V was shortened by 1 base and J by 13 bases, with 13 bases between the two germline ends. The CDR3 extends over 12 amino acids. From germline, CDR1 is SEHNR and CDR2 FQNEAQ (reference sequence). CDR3 nucleotides: TGTGCCAGCAGCTTAGAGCTTGACAGCCTTTTCTTT. Protein: CASSLELDSLFF.

This sequence joins TRBV10-3 and TRBJ1-6; tentatively, D is TRBD1 (6 bases). This CDR3 has 14 residues. V was clipped by 10 bases and J by 7 bases, with 17 bases between them. Germline V lookup: CDR1 ENHRY, CDR2 SYGVKD. The CDR3 is CATKRRQENSPLHF. Written as DNA, the CDR3 is TGTGCCACCAAGCGGAGACAGGAAAATTCACCCCTCCACTTT.

The CDR3 reads CASSTRTGSYNEQFF. CDR3 coding DNA: TGTGCCAGCAGCACAAGGACAGGGTCCTACAATGAGCAGTTCTTC. The chain uses TRBV27 and TRBJ2-1; TRBD1 agrees at 8 bases. CDR3 length equals 15 residues. Germline assignment: CDR1 MNHEY and CDR2 SMNVEV (reference sequence). V gave up 6 bases and J gave up 1 base; unmatched junction bases: 5.

This chain uses TRBV7-9 with TRBJ1-1; a weak D match, TRBD1 (5 bases). There are 13 residues in the CDR3. Germline V gene sequence: CDR1 SEHNR, CDR2 FQNEAQ (reference sequence). The V gene lost 1 base and the J gene lost 4 bases, with 7 bases spanning the gap. CDR3 bases: TGTGCCAGCAGCTTAGAGGGGATCACTGAAGCTTTCTTT. It encodes CASSLEGITEAFF.

The chain is built from TRBV30 and TRBJ1-1; D is perhaps TRBD1 (5 bases). The V gene's germline CDR1 is GTSNPN and CDR2 SVGIG (reference sequence). This CDR3 spans 14 amino acids. Trimming left V 3 bases short and J 1 base short, with 12 bases between. This CDR3 reads CAWSENRWNTEAFF. CDR3 DNA: TGTGCCTGGAGCGAAAACAGGTGGAACACTGAAGCTTTCTTT.

The chain links TRBV28 to TRBJ2-7, with 7 bases aligning to TRBD1. Per germline, CDR1 MDHEN and CDR2 SYDVKM. The CDR3 runs 13 residues. J lost 7 bases, V lost 3 bases, and 6 bases had no gene match. This CDR3 is CASSFRTGGEQYF. CDR3 bases: TGTGCCAGCAGTTTTCGGACAGGCGGAGAGCAGTACTTC.

This chain connects TRBV30 to TRBJ2-7, with 9 bases aligning to TRBD2. CDR1 is GTSNPN and CDR2 is SVGIG in the germline V gene (reference sequence). The CDR3 length is 14 residues. Germline trimming cut 3 bases from V and 5 bases from J; bases unmatched to any gene: 8. The CDR3 sequence: CAWRPGTSLHEQYF. The CDR3 DNA sequence: TGTGCCTGGAGGCCCGGGACTAGCCTCCACGAGCAGTACTTC.